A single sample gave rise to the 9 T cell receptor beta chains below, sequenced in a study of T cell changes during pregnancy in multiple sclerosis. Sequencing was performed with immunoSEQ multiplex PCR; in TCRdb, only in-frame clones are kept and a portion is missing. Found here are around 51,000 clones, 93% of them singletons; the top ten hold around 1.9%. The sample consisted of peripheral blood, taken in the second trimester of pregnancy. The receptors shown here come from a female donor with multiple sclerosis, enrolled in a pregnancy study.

CDR3 sequence reads: CASSFWGGRRTGELFF. In DNA, the CDR3 is TGTGCCAGCAGTTTCTGGGGCGGGAGGAGGACCGGGGAGCTGTTTTTT. The chain couples TRBV27 to TRBJ2-2; 8 nucleotides agree with TRBD2. The V and J ends lost 3 bases and 5 bases, in that order; junction bases with no gene match: 8. Germline V gene lookup returns CDR1 MNHEY and CDR2 SMNVEV (reference sequence). The CDR3 consists of 16 residues.

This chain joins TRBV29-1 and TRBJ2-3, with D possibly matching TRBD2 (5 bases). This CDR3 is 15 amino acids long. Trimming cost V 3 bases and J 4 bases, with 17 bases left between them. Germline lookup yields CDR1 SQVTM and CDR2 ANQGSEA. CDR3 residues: CSVDQVGHGADTQYF. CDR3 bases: TGCAGCGTTGACCAAGTCGGGCACGGGGCAGATACGCAGTATTTT.

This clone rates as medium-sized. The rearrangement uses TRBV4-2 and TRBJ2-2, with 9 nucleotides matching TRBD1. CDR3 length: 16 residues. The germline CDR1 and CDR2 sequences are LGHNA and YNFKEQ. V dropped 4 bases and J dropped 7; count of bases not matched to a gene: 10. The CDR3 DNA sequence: TGTGCCAGCAGCCCCAGGACAGGGGATGGAAGCGGGGAGCTGTTTTTT. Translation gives CASSPRTGDGSGELFF.

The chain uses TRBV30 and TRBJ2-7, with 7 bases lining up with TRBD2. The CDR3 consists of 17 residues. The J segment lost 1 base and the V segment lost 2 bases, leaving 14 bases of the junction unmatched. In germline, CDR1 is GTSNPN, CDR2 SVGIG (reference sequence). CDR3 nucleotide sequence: TGTGCCTGGAGTCCGGTGGGGGGAGGGCCTCCTTCCTACGAGCAGTACTTC. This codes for CAWSPVGGGPPSYEQYF.

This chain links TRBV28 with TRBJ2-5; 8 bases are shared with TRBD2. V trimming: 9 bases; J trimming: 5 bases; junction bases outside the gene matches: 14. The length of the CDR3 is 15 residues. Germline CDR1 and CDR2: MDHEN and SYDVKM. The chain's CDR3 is CASTKSGSWVETQYF. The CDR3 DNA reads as TGTGCCAGTACGAAGAGCGGGAGTTGGGTGGAGACCCAGTACTTC.

CDR3 sequence: CASSLSGDNQPQHF. The CDR3 nucleotides are TGTGCCAGCAGTTTATCAGGGGATAATCAGCCCCAGCATTTT. V gene TRBV28 combines with J gene TRBJ1-5, with a tentative D call TRBD1 (6 bases). Trimming cost V 1 base and J 4 bases, with 8 bases left between them. The germline CDR1 and CDR2 sequences are MDHEN and SYDVKM. CDR3 length equals 14 residues.

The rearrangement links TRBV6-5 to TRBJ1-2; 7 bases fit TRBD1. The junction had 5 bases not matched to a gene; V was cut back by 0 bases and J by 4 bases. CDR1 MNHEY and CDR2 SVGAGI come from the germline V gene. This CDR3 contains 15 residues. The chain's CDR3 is CASSYSTRTGYGYTF. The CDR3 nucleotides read TGTGCCAGCAGTTACTCCACTCGGACAGGCTATGGCTACACCTTC.

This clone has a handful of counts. The CDR3 sequence is CASSYSVQASGYTF. CDR3 nucleotide sequence: TGTGCCAGCAGTTACTCGGTACAGGCTTCTGGCTACACCTTC. The V gene is TRBV6-5, the J gene TRBJ1-2, with D possibly TRBD1 on 5 matching bases. Trimming took 0 bases from V and 7 from J, leaving 12 bases between them. This CDR3 has 14 amino acids. The germline V gene encodes CDR1 MNHEY and CDR2 SVGAGI.

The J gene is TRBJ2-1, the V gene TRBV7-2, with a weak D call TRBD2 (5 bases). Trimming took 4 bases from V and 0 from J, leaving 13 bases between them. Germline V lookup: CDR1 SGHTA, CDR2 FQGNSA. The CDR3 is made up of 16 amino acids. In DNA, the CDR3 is TGTGCCAGCAGCTCAAGAGGGAACCCCTCCTACAATGAGCAGTTCTTC. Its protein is CASSSRGNPSYNEQFF.